This entry lists 20 T cell receptor beta chains sequenced from one sample in a study of identical twins. Each CDR3 protein gets one entry after TCRdb re-called the 5' RACE reads with MiXCR. The data contain some 270,000 distinct CDR3 sequences, around 8.8% of them singletons. These data were also filed under a second study, of yellow fever vaccine responses in identical twins.

The sample was CD8+ T cells sorted from blood. These receptors all stem from a woman between 18 and 29 years old in good health.

This clonotype was picked up a small number of times. The V and J genes are TRBV29-1 and TRBJ2-3, with D unresolved. Germline V lookup: CDR1 SQVTM, CDR2 ANQGSEA. CDR3 length: 13 amino acids. Between the trimmed V and J ends, which lost 6 bases and 5 bases, there was a span of 15 bases. The CDR3 is CSVLKASEDTQYF. The CDR3 nucleotides are TGCAGCGTCCTTAAGGCGTCGGAAGATACGCAGTATTTT.

This clonotype appeared a few times. The chain recombines TRBV28 with TRBJ2-7; D remains ambiguous. The CDR3 runs to 10 residues. V was clipped by 3 bases and J by 6 bases, with 3 bases between them. Germline V lookup: CDR1 MDHEN, CDR2 SYDVKM. The CDR3 spells CASSLVEQYF. The CDR3 nucleotides read TGTGCCAGCAGTTTGGTCGAGCAGTACTTC.

The table lists this clonotype with a few counts. J is TRBJ2-5 and V is TRBV2; no firm D call. Trimming removed 2 bases from V and 1 base from J, with 17 bases in between. Germline assignment: CDR1 SNHLY and CDR2 FYNNEI. This CDR3 comprises 17 residues. The CDR3 DNA follows: TGTGCCAGCAGTGAATTATTGCTCGGACGTAGCCAAGAGACCCAGTACTTC. Protein: CASSELLLGRSQETQYF.

The rearrangement joins TRBV7-9 to TRBJ1-1; D is uncertain. Germline V gene data show CDR1 as SEHNR and CDR2 as FQNEAQ (reference sequence). V lost 1 base and J lost 5, with 8 bases in between. The CDR3 has 13 residues. CDR3 bases: TGTGCCAGCAGCTTAGTCGCGGGGACTGAAGCTTTCTTT. The encoded protein is CASSLVAGTEAFF.

This clonotype came up a few times. The V call is TRBV27, the J call TRBJ2-7; 10 bases match TRBD1. Germline CDR1 reads MNHEY; CDR2 reads SMNVEV (reference sequence). V gave up 5 bases and J gave up 5 bases; unmatched junction bases: 9. The CDR3 runs 15 residues. The CDR3 region is CASSPRGQGSHEQYF. The CDR3 region has the DNA TGTGCCAGCAGTCCCCGGGGACAGGGGTCCCACGAGCAGTACTTC.

This clonotype was detected only a few times. J is TRBJ1-6 and V is TRBV3-1, with D maybe TRBD1 (6 bases). This CDR3 has 18 residues. V lost 0 bases and J 8 bases, leaving 20 bases between the germline ends. Germline CDR1 and CDR2: LGHDT and YNNKEL (reference sequence). The CDR3 sequence: CASSQDTWTVGADSPLHF. The DNA of the CDR3 is TGTGCCAGCAGCCAAGATACGTGGACAGTCGGCGCCGATTCACCCCTCCACTTT.

This clonotype turned up a few times. One end of the junction fails to match germline, which may point to a read error. This sequence joins TRBV7-7 and TRBJ2-1; 12 bases match TRBD1. CDR1 SSHAT and CDR2 FNYEAQ come from the germline V gene (reference sequence). The CDR3 sequence is 17 residues long. The CDR3 is CASSPGSGTGGNNEQFF. For the CDR3, the DNA is TGTGCTAGCAGCCCCGGCTCCGGGACAGGGGGCAACAATGAGCAGTTCTTC.

This chain connects TRBV7-9 to TRBJ2-7; 10 nucleotides align to TRBD1. J was trimmed by 6 bases and V by 4 bases; bases with no gene match: 3. Germline CDR1 is SEHNR and CDR2 is FQNEAQ (reference sequence). The CDR3 is 13 amino acids. The CDR3 nucleotides read TGTGCCAGCAGCTGGACAGGGGGTGGCGAGCAGTACTTC. Its translation is CASSWTGGGEQYF.

This clonotype came up many times. The genes are TRBV29-1 and TRBJ2-7; 7 nucleotides align to TRBD1. CDR1 is SQVTM, CDR2 ANQGSEA, per germline. The V gene end was trimmed by 4 bases and the J gene end by 1 base; junction bases not matched to a gene: 4. This CDR3 contains 13 residues. CDR3 residues: CSVGGTDSYEQYF. The CDR3 region has the DNA TGCAGCGTTGGAGGGACAGATTCCTACGAGCAGTACTTC.

The CDR3 DNA sequence: TGTGCCAGCAGCCAAGATCTCCCTTCTTGGGGCGAGCAGTACTTC. Translated: CASSQDLPSWGEQYF. This sequence joins TRBV3-1 and TRBJ2-7; D remains ambiguous. V gave up 0 bases and J gave up 6 bases, with 15 bases separating them. This CDR3 spans 15 amino acids. The V gene's germline CDR1 is LGHDT and CDR2 YNNKEL (reference sequence).

The rearrangement links TRBV15 to TRBJ2-2; D remains ambiguous. Germline V gives CDR1 LNHNV, CDR2 YYDKDF (reference sequence). V gave up 9 bases and J gave up 0 bases, with 14 bases separating them. This CDR3 is 15 amino acids long. The CDR3 DNA reads TGTGCCACGAAAGACTCGTACTCGAACACCGGGGAGCTGTTTTTT. This codes for CATKDSYSNTGELFF.

This clonotype was recorded a few times. This chain uses TRBV3-1 with TRBJ2-3, with TRBD2 as a possible D gene (5 bases). Germline V gene data show CDR1 as LGHDT and CDR2 as YNNKEL (reference sequence). The CDR3 is made up of 15 amino acids. Between the trimmed V and J ends, which lost 4 bases and 0 bases, there was a span of 11 bases. CDR3 region: CASSPVLVSTDTQYF. CDR3 DNA: TGTGCCAGCAGCCCAGTACTAGTCAGCACAGATACGCAGTATTTT.

This rearrangement joins TRBV28 to TRBJ2-1, with 7 bases lining up with TRBD2. The CDR3 length is 17 residues. The V gene end was trimmed by 7 bases and the J gene end by 5 bases; junction bases not matched to a gene: 17. CDR1 and CDR2 from the germline V gene are MDHEN and SYDVKM. Written as DNA, the CDR3 is TGTGCCAGCACCATGAGGTTGCGCGGGAGTATCAACAATGAGCAGTTCTTC. Translated: CASTMRLRGSINNEQFF.

In this sample, this clonotype turned up a few times. V gene TRBV28 combines with J gene TRBJ2-5, with D perhaps assigned TRBD1 or TRBD2 (7 bases each). The germline CDR1 and CDR2 sequences are MDHEN and SYDVKM. The CDR3 is 20 amino acids. Between the trimmed V and J ends, which lost 1 base and 0 bases, there was a span of 24 bases. This CDR3 is CASSLSRGVSRGGYQETQYF. The DNA of the CDR3 is TGTGCCAGCAGTTTATCAAGGGGGGTTTCCAGGGGGGGTTACCAAGAGACCCAGTACTTC.

This clonotype has only a few counts. The chain recombines TRBV7-9 with TRBJ2-1; D gene unclear. V was pared by 4 bases and J by 4 bases, with 8 bases between. This CDR3 spans 13 amino acids. Per the germline V gene, CDR1 is SEHNR and CDR2 is FQNEAQ (reference sequence). Here the CDR3 DNA reads TGTGCCAGCAGCTCCAAGCTGTACAATGAGCAGTTCTTC. Its translation is CASSSKLYNEQFF.

The V gene is TRBV28, the J gene TRBJ1-1, with D possibly TRBD1 on 6 matching bases. V was clipped by 6 bases and J by 0 bases, with 14 bases between them. The CDR3 totals 15 residues. Germline CDR1 and CDR2: MDHEN and SYDVKM. In DNA form, the CDR3 reads TGTGCCAGCAGCCCATCCGGGACAATGAACACTGAAGCTTTCTTT. This encodes CASSPSGTMNTEAFF.

This clonotype was seen repeatedly, ten times or more. V usage is TRBV6-2 or TRBV6-3 and J usage is TRBJ2-3, with TRBD2 matching 8 bases. With V trimmed by 8 bases and J by 4 bases, 11 bases remained unmatched. The CDR3 runs 15 residues. Germline assignment: CDR1 MNHEY and CDR2 SVGEGT. The CDR3 spells CASDSSGSDSDTQYF. CDR3 coding DNA: TGTGCCAGCGATTCCAGCGGGAGTGATTCAGATACGCAGTATTTT.

This clonotype was seen many times. The V call is TRBV7-9, the J call TRBJ2-2; TRBD1 is a possible D gene (6 bases). CDR3 length equals 16 residues. CDR1 is SEHNR, CDR2 FQNEAQ, per germline (reference sequence). The V gene lost 4 bases and the J gene lost 1 base, with 13 bases spanning the gap. As DNA, the CDR3 is TGTGCCAGCAGCTCGCCCGGGACACTGAACACCGGGGAGCTGTTTTTT. Amino acids: CASSSPGTLNTGELFF.

This clonotype was counted between two and nine times. The chain recombines TRBV6-2 or TRBV6-3 with TRBJ2-7; 7 nucleotides match TRBD1. Trimming removed 3 bases from V and 4 bases from J; junction bases left unmatched: 15. Germline lookup yields CDR1 MNHEY and CDR2 SVGEGT. The CDR3 consists of 17 residues. The CDR3 sequence is CASSYLLQGSWIYEQYF. The DNA for the CDR3 is TGTGCCAGCAGTTATCTATTACAGGGGTCATGGATATACGAGCAGTACTTC.

A few counts support this clonotype. In DNA, the CDR3 is TGCGCCAGCAGCCGACCCGGAGGTCCCGGGGATGAGCAGTTCTTC. Residues: CASSRPGGPGDEQFF. This chain links TRBV4-1 with TRBJ2-1, with D maybe TRBD2 (5 bases). V dropped 4 bases and J dropped 8 bases, with 18 bases sitting between them. Germline lookup yields CDR1 MGHRA and CDR2 YSYEKL. This CDR3 comprises 15 residues.